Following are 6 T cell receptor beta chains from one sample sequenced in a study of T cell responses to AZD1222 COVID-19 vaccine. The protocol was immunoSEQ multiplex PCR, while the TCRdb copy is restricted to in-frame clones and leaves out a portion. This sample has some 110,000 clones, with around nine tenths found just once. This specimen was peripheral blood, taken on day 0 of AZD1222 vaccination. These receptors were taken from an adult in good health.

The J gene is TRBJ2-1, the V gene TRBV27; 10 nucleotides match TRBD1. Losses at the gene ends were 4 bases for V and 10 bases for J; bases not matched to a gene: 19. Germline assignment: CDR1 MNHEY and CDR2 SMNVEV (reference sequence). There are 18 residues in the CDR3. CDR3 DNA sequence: TGTGCCAGCAGTTCACGGCCGGGACAGGGGAATGGTTTAAGGGAGCAGTTCTTC. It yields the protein CASSSRPGQGNGLREQFF.

The CDR3, as DNA: TGTGCCAGCGGGCAACTAGCGGGAAACACCGGGGAGCTGTTTTTT. It is translated as CASGQLAGNTGELFF. The chain recombines TRBV10-3 with TRBJ2-2; 10 nucleotides line up with TRBD2. This CDR3 is 15 amino acids long. Germline trimming cut 10 bases from V and 2 bases from J; bases unmatched to any gene: 7. Germline CDR1 is ENHRY and CDR2 is SYGVKD.

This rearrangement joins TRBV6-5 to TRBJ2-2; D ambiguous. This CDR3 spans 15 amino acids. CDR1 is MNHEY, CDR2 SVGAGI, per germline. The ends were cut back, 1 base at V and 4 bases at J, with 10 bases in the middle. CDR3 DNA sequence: TGTGCCAGCAGTTACTATCACCCGAGCACCGGGGAGCTGTTTTTT. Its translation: CASSYYHPSTGELFF.

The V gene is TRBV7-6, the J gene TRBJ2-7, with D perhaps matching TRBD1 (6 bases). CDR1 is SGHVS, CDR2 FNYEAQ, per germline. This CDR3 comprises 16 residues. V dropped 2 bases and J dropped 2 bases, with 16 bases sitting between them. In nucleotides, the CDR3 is TGTGCCAGCAGCTTAAAGGCGATCAGGGGCCCCTACGAGCAGTACTTC. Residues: CASSLKAIRGPYEQYF.

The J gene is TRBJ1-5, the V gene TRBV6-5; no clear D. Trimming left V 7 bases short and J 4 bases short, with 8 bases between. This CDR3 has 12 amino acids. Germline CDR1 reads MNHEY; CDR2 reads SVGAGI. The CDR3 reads CASNVDNQPQHF. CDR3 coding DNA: TGTGCCAGCAACGTGGATAATCAGCCCCAGCATTTT.

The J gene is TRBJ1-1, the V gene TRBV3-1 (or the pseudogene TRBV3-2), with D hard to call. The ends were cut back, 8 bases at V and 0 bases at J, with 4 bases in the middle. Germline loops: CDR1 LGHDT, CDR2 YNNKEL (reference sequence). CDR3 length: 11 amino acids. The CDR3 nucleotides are TGTGCCAGCGGGGTGAACACTGAAGCTTTCTTT. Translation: CASGVNTEAFF.